This T cell receptor (beta chain) was retrieved from a study of T cell responses to AZD1222 COVID-19 vaccine. Using immunoSEQ multiplex PCR, the repertoire was profiled, and TCRdb retains in-frame clones only, with some absent. The table records about 130,000 clones, approximately 91% of them present only once. This clone was recorded once. Trimming removed 5 bases from V and 10 bases from J, with 21 bases in between. The CDR3 loop spans 16 amino acids. CDR1 MNHNY and CDR2 SVGAGI come from the germline V gene (reference sequence). The chain is built from TRBV6-6 and TRBJ1-6, with TRBD1 as a possible D gene (6 bases). This sequence was found in an adult who received the AZD1222 COVID-19 vaccine. The sample consisted of peripheral blood, taken 28 days after the second AZD1222 dose. CDR3 amino acids: CASSTPGQSGHSPLHF. The CDR3 bases are TGTGCCAGCAGTACCCCTGGACAGTCGGGGCACTCACCCCTCCACTTT.